This T cell receptor beta chain was recovered during a study of metastatic and nonmetastatic thyroid tumors. Study-level findings and limits: Within blood and tumor, benign nodules reportedly had significantly lower TCR beta diversity than malignant thyroid tumors did.

Germline CDR1 is MNHEY and CDR2 is SVGAGI. V lost 0 bases, J lost 7 bases, and 10 bases stayed unmatched. The CDR3 is 16 residues long. By sample fraction, this clone is large. Its target is unknown. TCRdb re-called the PCR reads with MiXCR. The sample includes 5,400 or so clones, around 35% seen only once; the top ten take roughly a quarter. Each patient came to thyroid surgery without any prior treatment (of any kind). The receptor was derived from a female donor with papillary thyroid cancer or a benign thyroid nodule (not recorded which). Some clones in this sample may be carry-over from other donors' samples. Sequencing was done on a sample of adjacent normal tissue. V gene TRBV6-5 combines with J gene TRBJ2-7; 9 nucleotides align to TRBD2. The CDR3 protein is CASSYSSPAGGYEQYF. CDR3 in DNA: TGTGCCAGCAGTTACTCGAGTCCAGCGGGAGGTTATGAGCAGTACTTC.